Listed below are T cell receptor beta chains from one sample, sequenced in a study of shared clonotypes between healthy human individuals. Produced via immunoSEQ multiplex PCR; TCRdb's table is partial and in-frame only. Counted here are more than 550,000 clones, 90% to 95% occurring once; the ten biggest clones make up 20% to 25%. The sequencing sample was made of naive CD8+ T cells sorted from blood. These receptor sequences come from a man aged 25-45 years in good health. The CDR3 runs from the conserved cysteine through the conserved F or W. Each record gives: D gene, V gene, J gene, CDR3 protein. D genes are given only for firm matches.

D: TRBD1
V: TRBV9
J: TRBJ1-1
CDR3: CASSAGTGNTEAFF

D: NA
V: TRBV2
J: TRBJ2-4
CDR3: CASVGAKDIQYF

D: NA
V: TRBV7-3
J: TRBJ1-1
CDR3: CASSSTGSTEAFF

D: NA
V: TRBV11-2
J: TRBJ2-5
CDR3: CASSTHPGLETQYF

D: NA
V: TRBV4-2
J: TRBJ2-7
CDR3: CASSPASDSYEQYF

D: NA
V: TRBV13
J: TRBJ2-5
CDR3: CASSLVKESQETQYF

D: NA
V: TRBV27
J: TRBJ2-7
CDR3: CASSLSQGGRTYEQYF

D: TRBD1
V: TRBV6-5
J: TRBJ2-2
CDR3: CASSGTGRNTGELFF

D: NA
V: TRBV2
J: TRBJ1-2
CDR3: CASSESATGPNYGYTF

D: NA
V: TRBV27
J: TRBJ2-6
CDR3: CASSLSGTSSGANVLTF

D: NA
V: TRBV4-1
J: TRBJ1-1
CDR3: CASSQGSGWTEAFF

D: TRBD1
V: TRBV9
J: TRBJ1-6
CDR3: CASSPGGAYSYNSPLHF

D: NA
V: TRBV5-6
J: TRBJ2-3
CDR3: CASSLLADTQYF

D: NA
V: TRBV9
J: TRBJ1-2
CDR3: CASSVGRGQRYGYTF

D: NA
V: TRBV7-2
J: TRBJ2-7
CDR3: CASSLYRFSSYEQYF

D: TRBD2
V: TRBV6-6
J: TRBJ2-7
CDR3: CASKGGRATYEQYF

D: NA
V: TRBV7-9
J: TRBJ2-7
CDR3: CASSSSDDTPYEQYF

D: TRBD2
V: TRBV5-4
J: TRBJ2-5
CDR3: CASSLLLAGGPGETQYF

D: TRBD2
V: TRBV7-2
J: TRBJ2-3
CDR3: CASSSGTSGSSITDTQYF

D: NA
V: TRBV7-6
J: TRBJ2-1
CDR3: CASSLTAVYNEQFF

D: TRBD2
V: TRBV11-2
J: TRBJ2-1
CDR3: CASSLDLAGSSNEQFF

D: TRBD1
V: TRBV4-3
J: TRBJ2-7
CDR3: CASSPKTGSYEQYF

D: TRBD2
V: TRBV28
J: TRBJ2-3
CDR3: CASSPGTSGRLGTDTQYF

D: NA
V: TRBV7-3
J: TRBJ2-3
CDR3: CASSLQLRGMGTDTQYF

D: NA
V: TRBV5-6
J: TRBJ1-5
CDR3: CASSSSGWVGQPQHF

D: TRBD1
V: TRBV27
J: TRBJ1-4
CDR3: CASSTRQGSYEKLFF

D: NA
V: TRBV11-2
J: TRBJ2-7
CDR3: CASSSTVSYEQYF

D: NA
V: TRBV15
J: TRBJ1-3
CDR3: CATSRGGNSGNTIYF

D: NA
V: TRBV7-9
J: TRBJ2-3
CDR3: CASSLVSNTQYF

D: NA
V: TRBV19
J: TRBJ2-1
CDR3: CASSWRNNLNEQFF

D: NA
V: TRBV5-6
J: TRBJ1-4
CDR3: CASSLFRSTNEKLFF

D: TRBD1
V: TRBV19
J: TRBJ1-1
CDR3: CASGETGLTEAFF

D: NA
V: TRBV29-1
J: TRBJ2-1
CDR3: CSVAGTALIPNYNEQFF

D: TRBD1
V: TRBV28
J: TRBJ2-3
CDR3: CASLGTGSDTQYF

D: TRBD1
V: TRBV19
J: TRBJ2-1
CDR3: CASGQGQVFNEQFF

D: NA
V: TRBV28
J: TRBJ1-1
CDR3: CASSRRSGPNTEAFF

D: NA
V: TRBV27
J: TRBJ1-1
CDR3: CASSLAAKNTEAFF